This T cell receptor (beta chain) is drawn from a study of technical replicates of blood from several donors (dated by TCRdb to the late 2010s). The CDR3 spans 18 residues, from the cysteine through the phenylalanine. Solely the CDR3 DNA is kept, with 54 bases framed from the first base. Based on the germline V gene, the CDR1 and CDR2 sequences are MGHRA and YSYEKL. Unmatched junction bases come to 9, with V trimmed by 3 bases and J by 8 bases. Library preparation employed the immunoSEQ multiplex PCR assay. Imported from immuneACCESS, the table was reduced by TCRdb to in-frame sequences with V and J called. These copies leave out some clones; in studies compared against another copy, an unresolved V gene accounts for under half, and the cause of the remainder is not known. The sample table lists around 65,000 clones, around 87% of them with a count of one. In total, the top ten clones hold 4% to 5.5% of the sample.

In regard to this clone: No cognate antigen has been identified for it. No much larger clone exists at a distance of one base, and base qualities are not known.

This clonotype was sampled from a human donor in good health. Some clones in this sample may be carry-over from other donors' samples. The specimen was PBMCs. The receptor chain draws on TRBV4-1 and TRBJ2-2, and 16 junctional nucleotides match TRBD2. The nucleotide sequence is given as TGCGCCAGCAGCCAGTCCGGGACTAGCGGGAGGGTAACTGGGGAGCTGTTTTTT. The encoded protein is CASSQSGTSGRVTGELFF.